One sample yielded the 10 T cell receptor beta chains listed below, sequenced in a study of CD8+ T cells in alopecia areata. cDNA reverse transcribed from extracted RNA served as the sequencing template. TCRdb keeps only in-frame clones here, not all; method: immunoSEQ multiplex PCR. The table has 200,000 to 250,000 clones, about 60% seen once. Sequencing was performed on CD4+ T cells sorted from blood, taken at week 0. The receptors come from a human donor with alopecia areata.

The chain carries TRBV30 and TRBJ1-2; perhaps TRBD1 as D (6 bases). The CDR3 is 12 residues long. Germline-derived CDR1 and CDR2 are GTSNPN and SVGIG (reference sequence). V lost 4 bases and J 6 bases, leaving 12 bases between the germline ends. The CDR3 bases are TGTGCCTGGATCGGGGACACACATGGCTACACCTTC. Translating it yields CAWIGDTHGYTF.

The count of this clone is one. This chain links TRBV6-5 with TRBJ2-7; TRBD1 matches at 9 bases. Germline CDR1 and CDR2: MNHEY and SVGAGI. J was trimmed by 7 bases and V by 6 bases; bases with no gene match: 4. CDR3 length: 12 residues. The CDR3 is CASSGDRVEQYF. DNA for the CDR3: TGTGCCAGCAGCGGGGACAGGGTAGAGCAGTACTTC.

This clone occurred a few times. V gene TRBV11-1 combines with J gene TRBJ1-6, with D tentatively TRBD1 (5 bases). CDR1 is SGHAT and CDR2 is FQDESV in the germline V gene (reference sequence). The V end was cut by 3 bases, the J end by 10 bases, with 16 bases between. The CDR3 is 15 amino acids. The CDR3 protein is CASSFSGGRASPLHF. In nucleotides, the CDR3 is TGTGCCAGCAGCTTTTCGGGGGGAAGAGCCTCACCCCTCCACTTT.

This clone has a handful of counts. V usage is TRBV30 and J usage is TRBJ1-2; 7 bases match TRBD1. The germline V gene encodes CDR1 GTSNPN and CDR2 SVGIG (reference sequence). This CDR3 has 14 residues. Germline trimming cut 3 bases from V and 5 bases from J; bases unmatched to any gene: 9. This chain's CDR3 is CAWRRQGKLYGYTF. In DNA form, the CDR3 reads TGTGCCTGGAGGCGACAGGGAAAATTATATGGCTACACCTTC.

Turning to this clone: The sample carries other DNA sequences with the same CDR3. The rearrangement joins TRBV29-1 to TRBJ1-5; tentative D call: TRBD1 (6 bases). V was shortened by 6 bases and J by 1 base, with 7 bases between the two germline ends. The germline V gene has CDR1 SQVTM and CDR2 ANQGSEA. The CDR3 covers 12 residues. The CDR3 protein is CSVGTSNQPQHF. In DNA, the CDR3 is TGCAGCGTCGGGACAAGCAATCAGCCCCAGCATTTT.

CDR3 nucleotide sequence: TGTGCCAGCAGCCCGACAGGGTCCGGGTATGGCTACACCTTC. Its translation: CASSPTGSGYGYTF. This chain links TRBV6-6 with TRBJ1-2; TRBD1 agrees at 7 bases. Germline V CDR1 and CDR2: MNHNY, SVGAGI (reference sequence). J gave up 5 bases and V 6 bases, and 9 bases lay outside the gene matches. The CDR3 totals 14 residues.

The chain recombines TRBV30 with TRBJ1-2, with D unclear. The germline V and J ends were trimmed by 2 bases and 5 bases, with 9 bases remaining between them. Germline CDR1 is GTSNPN and CDR2 is SVGIG (reference sequence). The CDR3 extends over 12 amino acids. The chain's CDR3 is CAWSIDFYGYTF. CDR3 sequence (DNA): TGTGCCTGGAGTATAGATTTTTATGGCTACACCTTC. Supplemented by reference TRBV30 and TRBJ1-2, the full variable domain reads SQTIHQWPATLVQPVGSPLSLECTVEGTSNPNLYWYRQAAGRGLQLLFYSVGIGQISSEVPQNLSASRPQDRQFILSSKKLLLSDSGFYLCAWSIDFYGYTFGSGTRLTVV.

This clone was recorded a few times. V and J are TRBV5-1 and TRBJ1-1; tentative D call: TRBD1 (5 bases). Germline loops: CDR1 SGHRS, CDR2 YFSETQ. The length of the CDR3 is 14 residues. Trimming removed 0 bases at V and 0 bases at J, with 6 bases between. The CDR3 region has the DNA TGCGCCAGCAGCTTGGGACAGATGAACACTGAAGCTTTCTTT. This codes for CASSLGQMNTEAFF.

The V and J genes are TRBV19 and TRBJ2-1, with a tentative D call TRBD2 (5 bases). This CDR3 spans 16 amino acids. The germline V gene encodes CDR1 LNHDA and CDR2 SQIVND (reference sequence). V lost 4 bases and J 0 bases, leaving 13 bases between the germline ends. DNA for the CDR3: TGTGCCAGTAGTACCCTAGCTTCTCGCTCCTACAATGAGCAGTTCTTC. Its protein is CASSTLASRSYNEQFF. Together with reference TRBV19 and TRBJ2-1, the CDR3 gives the full variable domain: DGGITQSPKYLFRKEGQNVTLSCEQNLNHDAMYWYRQDPGQGLRLIYYSQIVNDFQKGDIAEGYSVSREKKESFPLTVTSAQKNPTAFYLCASSTLASRSYNEQFFGPGTRLTVL.

The gene calls are TRBV30 and TRBJ1-5; D call uncertain. The CDR3 runs 13 residues. Trimming pared 4 bases from V and 3 bases from J, leaving 10 bases between. CDR1 GTSNPN and CDR2 SVGIG come from the germline V gene (reference sequence). CDR3 region: CAWNRDDNQPQHF. The CDR3 DNA reads TGTGCCTGGAATCGAGACGACAATCAGCCCCAGCATTTT. The complete variable domain, with remaining parts taken from reference TRBV30 and TRBJ1-5, reads SQTIHQWPATLVQPVGSPLSLECTVEGTSNPNLYWYRQAAGRGLQLLFYSVGIGQISSEVPQNLSASRPQDRQFILSSKKLLLSDSGFYLCAWNRDDNQPQHFGDGTRLSIL.